Listed below are T cell receptor beta chains from one sample, sequenced in a study of cytomegalovirus exposure and HLA in healthy donors. Produced via immunoSEQ multiplex PCR; TCRdb's table is partial and in-frame only. There are some 120,000 clones in the sample; 79% occur only once, and 2% to 2.5% lies in the top ten. Sequenced material: PBMCs. Receptors were obtained from a man between 18 and 29 years old in good health and CMV-seronegative. The CDR3 runs from the conserved cysteine through the conserved F or W. The D gene is left open where the match is weak. Clone size is stated in some rows and not others, as once, few, many or a class when expanded.

13	TRBV6-1	TRBJ2-2	few	.	TGTGCCAGCAAGGCGGTGAACACCGGGGAGCTGTTTTTT	CASKAVNTGELFF
16	TRBV5-1	TRBJ2-1	.	TRBD2	TGCGCCAGCAGCTTTGTTTTAGCGGGAGATAGGAATGAGCAGTTCTTC	CASSFVLAGDRNEQFF
15	TRBV30	TRBJ1-2	.	.	TGTGCCTGGAGTCGACCCCGGGGAGGGGCCGGTGGCTACACCTTC	CAWSRPRGGAGGYTF
12	TRBV7-3	TRBJ2-1	.	TRBD2	TGTGCCAGCAGCTATAGCGGGAGGGAGCAGTTCTTC	CASSYSGREQFF
17	TRBV11-3	TRBJ2-3	.	TRBD2	TGTGCCAGCAGCTTAGGACCGCTAGCGGGACGCACAGATACGCAGTATTTT	CASSLGPLAGRTDTQYF
14	TRBV28	TRBJ2-2	.	TRBD1	TGTGCCTCACAGGGGACAGGGCCGTCCGGGGAGCTGTTTTTT	CASQGTGPSGELFF
16	TRBV9	TRBJ2-2	.	.	TGTGCCAGCAGCGTAGGATTGTCGGGGAACACCGGGGAGCTGTTTTTT	CASSVGLSGNTGELFF
13	TRBV29-1	TRBJ2-7	.	TRBD1	TGCAGCGTCCCTGGGACAGGGAACTACGAGCAGTACTTC	CSVPGTGNYEQYF
16	TRBV4-2	TRBJ1-5	once	.	TGTGCCAGCAGCCCGCTTTCGACGGGGGGTGATCAGCCCCAGCATTTT	CASSPLSTGGDQPQHF
15	TRBV6-1	TRBJ1-2	.	.	TGTGCCAGCAGTGAACTTTACAGGTCCGTCTATGGCTACACCTTC	CASSELYRSVYGYTF
13	TRBV18	TRBJ1-1	.	TRBD1	TGTGCCAGCTCACCACCAGGGACAGTAAGAGCTTTCTTT	CASSPPGTVRAFF
17	TRBV19	TRBJ1-5	.	TRBD1	TGTGCCAGTAGTAACTTTGGGACAGGCTATAGCAATCAGCCCCAGCATTTT	CASSNFGTGYSNQPQHF
17	TRBV4-3	TRBJ2-7	.	.	TGCGCCAGCAGCCAGCACTTTGACAGGACGAGCTCCTACGAGCAGTACTTC	CASSQHFDRTSSYEQYF
16	TRBV7-9	TRBJ1-2	.	.	TGTGCCAGCAGCTCCACAGGGTATAGAGCTAACTATGGCTACACCTTC	CASSSTGYRANYGYTF
13	TRBV18	TRBJ1-5	.	.	TGTGCCAGCTCACCAGGGCGAAATCAGCCCCAGCATTTT	CASSPGRNQPQHF
14	TRBV18	TRBJ1-1	.	TRBD1	TGTGCCAGCTCACCGGACAGGAAGAACACTGAAGCTTTCTTT	CASSPDRKNTEAFF
14	TRBV5-8	TRBJ1-2	once	.	TGTGCCAGCAGCCCGAACAGGATTAACTATGGCTACACCTTC	CASSPNRINYGYTF
19	TRBV27	TRBJ2-7	.	TRBD2	TGTGCCAGCAGCCCCCCTCCGGGACTAGCGGGAGTAGAAGCCTACGAGCAGTACTTC	CASSPPPGLAGVEAYEQYF
16	TRBV9	TRBJ2-5	.	.	TGTGCCAGCAGCCCCCCAGGGCGCCCGTACCAAGAGACCCAGTACTTC	CASSPPGRPYQETQYF
17	TRBV27	TRBJ2-7	once	.	TGTGCCAGCAGTTTAACGCGGACCCGGACACCCTTGAGGGAGCAGTACTTC	CASSLTRTRTPLREQYF
16	TRBV18	TRBJ1-3	.	.	TGTGCCAGCTCACTCACAAAAGGGGGACCTGGAAACACCATATATTTT	CASSLTKGGPGNTIYF
15	TRBV2	TRBJ2-1	few	.	TGTGCCAGCAGTGATAACCAGGGTTTTCGCAATGAGCAGTTCTTC	CASSDNQGFRNEQFF
15	TRBV28	TRBJ2-1	.	TRBD2	TGTGCCAGCAGTCCTTGGACTAGCGGCCCCAATGAGCAGTTCTTC	CASSPWTSGPNEQFF
16	TRBV27	TRBJ2-5	.	TRBD2	TGTGCCAGCAGTTTTTTGGCGGGAGGGCTCGGAGAGACCCAGTACTTC	CASSFLAGGLGETQYF
8	TRBV7-9	TRBJ2-1	.	.	TGTGCCCTCCCGGGTCCGTTCTTC	CALPGPFF
18	TRBV4-1	TRBJ2-4	.	.	TGCGCCAGCAGCCAACCGCAACGTTTGGTCGAGGCCAAAAACATTCAGTACTTC	CASSQPQRLVEAKNIQYF
13	TRBV10-1	TRBJ1-2	.	TRBD1	TGCGCCAGCAGTCGGGACAGTAACTATGGCTACACCTTC	CASSRDSNYGYTF
17	TRBV4-2	TRBJ1-4	few	TRBD1	TGTGCCAGCAGCCAAGACCCACCGACAGGGATTAGAGAAAAACTGTTTTTT	CASSQDPPTGIREKLFF
13	TRBV7-9	TRBJ1-2	.	TRBD1	TGTGCCAGCAGCCACGGGGACAGCTATGGCTACACCTTC	CASSHGDSYGYTF
15	TRBV6-1	TRBJ2-1	.	TRBD2	TGTGCCAGCACCCTGCTAGCGGGAGGGCTCTATGAGCAGTTCTTC	CASTLLAGGLYEQFF
13	TRBV6-1	TRBJ1-4	.	.	TGTGCCAGCAGGCCCGCGGGAAATGAAAAACTGTTTTTT	CASRPAGNEKLFF
13	TRBV9	TRBJ1-1	.	.	TGTGCCAGCAGCGCCGGGGAGGACACTGAAGCTTTCTTT	CASSAGEDTEAFF
11	TRBV6-5	TRBJ1-2	.	.	TGTGCCAGCAGCCCAGGGGAGAGCTACACCTTC	CASSPGESYTF
14	TRBV7-7	TRBJ1-1	few	.	TGTGCCAGCAGCTTAAACGTGATGGCCACTGAAGCTTTCTTT	CASSLNVMATEAFF
17	TRBV4-2	TRBJ2-1	.	TRBD2	TGTGCCAGCAGCCAAGGCACGACTAGCGGGGGGAGCAATGAGCAGTTCTTC	CASSQGTTSGGSNEQFF
17	TRBV7-3	TRBJ1-2	.	.	TGTGCCAGCAGCTTAGGGGCGAGCGGGGGGTGGAACTATGGCTACACCTTC	CASSLGASGGWNYGYTF
16	TRBV19	TRBJ1-5	.	TRBD1	TGTGCCAGTAGTTCCCGTGGACAGGCGGGCAATCAGCCCCAGCATTTT	CASSSRGQAGNQPQHF
14	TRBV30	TRBJ2-5	.	TRBD1	TGTGCCTGGTCCTCGGGGACAGGGTGGGAGACCCAGTACTTC	CAWSSGTGWETQYF
17	TRBV19	TRBJ2-6	.	.	TGTGCCAGTAGTACCATTACAGGGAAAGCTGGGGCCAACGTCCTGACTTTC	CASSTITGKAGANVLTF
14	TRBV14	TRBJ2-1	.	.	TGTGCCAGCAGCCGTGTCGGCGGGATAATACCTCAGTTCTTC	CASSRVGGIIPQFF
15	TRBV27	TRBJ2-7	.	.	TGTGCCAGCAGTTCTCCGGCAGGGGGGTGGTACGAGCAGTACTTC	CASSSPAGGWYEQYF
14	TRBV19	TRBJ1-2	.	.	TGTGCCAGTAGTGCGAGGGCCCGAGCGTGGGGCTACACCTTC	CASSARARAWGYTF
17	TRBV11-2	TRBJ2-7	.	TRBD2	TGTGCCAGCAGCTTAGAAGAACTAGCGGGAAACCGGTACGAGCAGTACTTC	CASSLEELAGNRYEQYF
16	TRBV5-1	TRBJ2-2	.	TRBD2	TGCGCCAGCAGCTTATGGAGCGGGAGGCCCACCGGGGAGCTGTTTTTT	CASSLWSGRPTGELFF
13	TRBV30	TRBJ2-5	once	TRBD1	TGTGCCTGGAGTGCATACAGGGGAGAGACCCAGTACTTC	CAWSAYRGETQYF
16	TRBV18	TRBJ1-5	.	TRBD1	TGTGCCAGCTCACCCGGACAGGGAGGTTTGAGGCAGCCCCAGCATTTT	CASSPGQGGLRQPQHF